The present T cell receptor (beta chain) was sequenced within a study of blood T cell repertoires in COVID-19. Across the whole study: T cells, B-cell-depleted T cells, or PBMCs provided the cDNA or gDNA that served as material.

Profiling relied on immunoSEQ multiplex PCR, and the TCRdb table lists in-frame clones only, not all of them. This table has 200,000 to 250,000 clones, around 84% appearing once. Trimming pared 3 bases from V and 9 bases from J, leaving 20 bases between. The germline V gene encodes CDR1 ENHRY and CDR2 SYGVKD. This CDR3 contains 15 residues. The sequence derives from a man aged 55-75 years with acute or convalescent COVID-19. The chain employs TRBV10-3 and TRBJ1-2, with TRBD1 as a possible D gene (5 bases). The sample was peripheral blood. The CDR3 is CAISERNGHNKRYTF. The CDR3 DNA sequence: TGTGCCATCAGTGAAAGGAATGGACACAACAAACGCTACACCTTC.